Included here is one T cell receptor beta chain sequence, with context. This sample is part of a study of blood T cell repertoires in COVID-19. Study context: Acute and convalescent COVID-19 specimens originated in the United States, Italy and Spain. Sources were T cells, B-cell-depleted T cells, or PBMCs; the material itself was cDNA or gDNA.

This CDR3 spans 19 amino acids. Trimming stripped 7 bases from V and 6 bases from J, with 34 bases between. The V gene's germline CDR1 is LGHDT and CDR2 YNNKEL (reference sequence). As handled by the study authors: The assay estimated nucleated cells by amplifying reference gene primers. Clones were sequenced by immunoSEQ multiplex PCR, and TCRdb holds only the in-frame ones, with some missing. Clonal size and the V and J genes are those of that table, whereas D and trimming came from the DNA. In the table there are 55,000 to 75,000 clones, roughly 81% of which are singletons. The clonotype was recovered from a human donor in a cohort sampled during active COVID-19. Material for sequencing was peripheral blood. This sequence joins TRBV3-1 (or the pseudogene TRBV3-2) and TRBJ2-7; possible D gene TRBD1, 6 bases. CDR3 DNA: TGTGCCAGCACCCCACTACAGGGCACTTATCCCCTACAACTCCTCGAGCAGTACTTC. It yields the protein CASTPLQGTYPLQLLEQYF.